This TCR beta chain emerged from a study of CD8+CD57+ T cells in acquired aplastic anemia. Study information: Sorted CD4+ and CD8+ cell DNA averaged about 3 ug. General study results and limits: The CD8+ Simpson's diversity of patients and controls was not significantly different. Twenty-nine CD8+ CDR3 sequences were shared between patients and controls.

Trimming cost V 6 bases and J 4 bases, with 13 bases left between them. CDR1 and CDR2 from the germline V gene are SNHLY and FYNNEI. The CDR3 has 15 amino acids. The TCR beta profiling, which covered VDJ combination and CDR3 sequence, was carried out using genomic DNA as the template. TCRdb ran MiXCR on the reads and lists one entry per CDR3 protein. The data contain 450,000 to 550,000 distinct CDR3 sequences, around 32% of them singletons. Patients selected for sequencing had displayed CD8+CD57+ cell expansion by flow cytometry. All patients had severe acquired aplastic anemia. This clonotype was seen only once. Its antigen is as yet unknown.

The sequence derives from a human donor with aplastic anemia. Sequencing was done on a sample of sorted CD4+, CD8+, or CD8+CD57+ T cells (not recorded which) from PBMCs. The chain couples TRBV2 to TRBJ2-6; tentatively, D is TRBD2 (5 bases). In DNA form, the CDR3 reads TGTGCCAGCAGCCAACTAGGGAGCGGGGCCAACGTCCTGACTTTC. It codes for CASSQLGSGANVLTF.